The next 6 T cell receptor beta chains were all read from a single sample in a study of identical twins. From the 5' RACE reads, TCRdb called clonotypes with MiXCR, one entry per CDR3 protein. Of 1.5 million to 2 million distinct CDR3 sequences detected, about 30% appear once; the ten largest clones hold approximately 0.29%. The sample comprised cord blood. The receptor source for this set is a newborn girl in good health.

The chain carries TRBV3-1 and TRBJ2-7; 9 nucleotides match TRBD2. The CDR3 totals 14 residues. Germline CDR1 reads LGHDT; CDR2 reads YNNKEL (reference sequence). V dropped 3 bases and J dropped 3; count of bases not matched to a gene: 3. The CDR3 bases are TGTGCCAGCAGCCATAGCGGGGGACACTACGAGCAGTACTTC. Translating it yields CASSHSGGHYEQYF.

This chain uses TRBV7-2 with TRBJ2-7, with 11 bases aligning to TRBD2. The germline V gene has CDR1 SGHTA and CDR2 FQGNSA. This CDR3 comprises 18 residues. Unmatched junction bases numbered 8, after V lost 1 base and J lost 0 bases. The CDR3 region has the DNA TGTGCCAGCAGCTTAGGTATGGGACTAGCGGACCTCTCCTACGAGCAGTACTTC. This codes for CASSLGMGLADLSYEQYF.

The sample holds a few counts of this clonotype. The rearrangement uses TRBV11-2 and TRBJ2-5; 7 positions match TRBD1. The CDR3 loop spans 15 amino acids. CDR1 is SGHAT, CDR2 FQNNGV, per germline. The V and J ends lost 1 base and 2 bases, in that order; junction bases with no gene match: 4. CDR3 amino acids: CASSLGLRGQETQYF. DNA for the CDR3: TGTGCCAGCAGCTTAGGCCTCAGGGGGCAAGAGACCCAGTACTTC.

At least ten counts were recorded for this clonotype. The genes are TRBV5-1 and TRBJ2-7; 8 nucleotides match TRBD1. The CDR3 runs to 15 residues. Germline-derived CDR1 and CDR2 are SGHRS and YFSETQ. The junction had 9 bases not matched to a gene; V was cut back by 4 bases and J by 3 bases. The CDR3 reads CASSQTGVSNYEQYF. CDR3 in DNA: TGCGCCAGCAGCCAGACAGGGGTATCGAACTACGAGCAGTACTTC.

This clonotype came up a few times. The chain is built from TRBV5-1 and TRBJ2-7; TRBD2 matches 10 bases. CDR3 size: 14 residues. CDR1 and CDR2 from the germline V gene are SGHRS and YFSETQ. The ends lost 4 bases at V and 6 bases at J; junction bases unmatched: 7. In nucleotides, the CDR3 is TGCGCCAGCAGCCTCCTAGCGGGAGAATTCGAGCAGTACTTC. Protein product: CASSLLAGEFEQYF.

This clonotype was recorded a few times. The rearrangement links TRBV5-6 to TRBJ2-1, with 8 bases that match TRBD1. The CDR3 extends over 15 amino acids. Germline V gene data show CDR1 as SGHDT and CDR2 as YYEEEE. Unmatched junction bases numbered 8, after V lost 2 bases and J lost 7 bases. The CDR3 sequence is CASSLPGQVKNEQFF. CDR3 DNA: TGTGCCAGCAGCTTACCGGGACAGGTTAAAAATGAGCAGTTCTTC. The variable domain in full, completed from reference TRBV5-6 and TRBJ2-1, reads DAGVTQSPTHLIKTRGQQVTLRCSPKSGHDTVSWYQQALGQGPQFIFQYYEEEERQRGNFPDRFSGHQFPNYSSELNVNALLLGDSALYLCASSLPGQVKNEQFFGPGTRLTVL.